These 2 T cell receptor beta chains were sequenced from one sample in a study of blood T cell repertoires in COVID-19. Sequencing was performed with immunoSEQ multiplex PCR; in TCRdb, only in-frame clones are kept and a portion is missing. The data contain 300,000 to 350,000 clones, roughly 87% of them singletons. Sequenced input: PBMCs or T cells enriched from blood (not recorded which). Receptor source: a woman in her late teens or twenties who had recovered from COVID-19.

The V call is TRBV6-5, the J call TRBJ2-5, with 7 bases identical to TRBD2. V dropped 5 bases and J dropped 5; count of bases not matched to a gene: 8. Germline assignment: CDR1 MNHEY and CDR2 SVGAGI. CDR3 length equals 14 residues. The CDR3 nucleotides read TGTGCCAGCAGTCAACTTTTGGGGGGGGAGACCCAGTACTTC. Its translation is CASSQLLGGETQYF.

The J gene is TRBJ2-7, the V gene TRBV6-5; D may be TRBD1 (5 bases). There are 14 residues in the CDR3. Trimming pared 0 bases from V and 2 bases from J, leaving 8 bases between. Germline CDR1 and CDR2: MNHEY and SVGAGI. The CDR3 region is CASSYSTDPYEQYF. In DNA, the CDR3 is TGTGCCAGCAGTTACTCGACAGATCCCTACGAGCAGTACTTC.